Each of the 6 T cell receptor beta chains below was sequenced from the same sample in a study of CD8 T cells in ankylosing spondylitis. Each CDR3 protein is one row after TCRdb ran MiXCR on the 5' RACE reads. The sample consists of under 200,000 distinct CDR3 sequences, roughly 10% of them appearing once. The sequenced material came from blood, either unsorted or a sorted T cell fraction (not recorded which). Receptors were obtained from a female donor with ankylosing spondylitis or in good health (not recorded which).

This clonotype was observed many times. The chain carries TRBV7-9 and TRBJ1-5, with unresolved D. The CDR3 extends over 14 amino acids. V was cut by 4 bases and J by 1 base, with 8 bases left in between. CDR1 and CDR2 from the germline V gene are SEHNR and FQNEAQ (reference sequence). The CDR3 here is CASSSDGSNQPQHF. As DNA, the CDR3 is TGTGCCAGCAGCTCGGACGGGAGCAATCAGCCCCAGCATTTT. Drawing the rest from reference TRBV7-9 and TRBJ1-5, the complete variable domain is DTGVSQNPRHKITKRGQNVTFRCDPISEHNRLYWYRQTLGQGPEFLTYFQNEAQLEKSRLLSDRFSAERPKGSFSTLEIQRTEQGDSAMYLCASSSDGSNQPQHFGDGTRLSIL.

V usage is TRBV6-2 or TRBV6-3 and J usage is TRBJ2-1; D not resolved. There are 11 residues in the CDR3. V lost 7 bases and J 5 bases, leaving 6 bases between the germline ends. The germline CDR1 and CDR2 sequences are MNHEY and SVGEGT. CDR3 amino acids: CASTLNNEQFF. The DNA for the CDR3 is TGTGCCAGCACCCTCAACAATGAGCAGTTCTTC.

The chain carries TRBV7-9 and TRBJ2-7; TRBD2 aligns across 9 bases. In germline, CDR1 is SEHNR, CDR2 FQNEAQ (reference sequence). There are 16 residues in the CDR3. J lost 1 base, V lost 4 bases, and 8 bases had no gene match. The CDR3 sequence is CASSSPAGGGSYEQYF. CDR3 DNA: TGTGCCAGCAGCTCTCCAGCGGGAGGAGGGTCCTACGAGCAGTACTTC.

The sample holds many counts of this clonotype. In DNA form, the CDR3 reads TGCGCCAGCAGCCAAGAAAGGCGGCTACTGCACGGGGGAGATACGCAGTATTTT. Translated, it gives CASSQERRLLHGGDTQYF. V and J are TRBV4-3 and TRBJ2-3, with D perhaps TRBD2 (6 bases). Germline V gene data show CDR1 as LGHNA and CDR2 as YSLEER. CDR3 length: 18 residues. Trimming stripped 0 bases from V and 5 bases from J, with 21 bases between.

This clonotype was detected only a few times. The V and J genes are TRBV19 and TRBJ2-3; TRBD1 might be the D (5 bases). The germline V gene encodes CDR1 LNHDA and CDR2 SQIVND (reference sequence). CDR3 length equals 12 residues. Between the trimmed V and J ends, which lost 2 bases and 5 bases, there was a span of 5 bases. CDR3 loop: CASSIRGDTQYF. In DNA form, the CDR3 reads TGTGCCAGTAGTATAAGGGGAGATACGCAGTATTTT.

This chain links TRBV10-3 with TRBJ2-3; tentatively, D is TRBD1 or TRBD2 (6 bases each). Germline V gene lookup returns CDR1 ENHRY and CDR2 SYGVKD. The CDR3 runs 14 residues. Trimming took off 9 bases at V and 1 base at J, with 14 bases between the two ends. CDR3 DNA: TGTGCCATTAGGGGGGAGAGAGGCACAGATACGCAGTATTTT. Protein sequence: CAIRGERGTDTQYF.